This T cell receptor (beta chain) was profiled in a study of identifying expanded T cells in peripheral blood. Clones were read by immunoSEQ multiplex PCR, and TCRdb kept only the in-frame ones, dropping some. The table includes around 91,000 clones, approximately 89% detected once. This CDR3 contains 16 residues. V lost 4 bases, J lost 7 bases, and 11 bases stayed unmatched. CDR1 SGHKS and CDR2 YYEKEE come from the germline V gene (reference sequence). Sequencing used blood. The source is a person aged 18 to 70 in good health. The rearrangement joins TRBV5-5 to TRBJ2-2, with 9 bases that match TRBD2. The CDR3 DNA reads as TGTGCCAGCAGCCCCCCTCTAGCGGGAAGCGGCGGGGAGCTGTTTTTT. Residues: CASSPPLAGSGGELFF.